The source of this T cell receptor beta chain is a study of radiation and T cells in renal cell carcinoma. About the research overall: Nephrectomy followed 15 Gy stereotactic body radiation by 4 weeks.

The germline V gene encodes CDR1 SGHTA and CDR2 FQGNSA. The CDR3 is 15 residues long. V dropped 2 bases and J dropped 10; count of bases not matched to a gene: 7. The time point here: blood 2 weeks post-SBRT. This sample's treatment: 15 Gy SBRT to primary tumor, nephrectomy 4 weeks later. Clear cell pathology was present in this patient's renal cell carcinoma. Sequencing was performed with immunoSEQ multiplex PCR; in TCRdb, only in-frame clones are kept and a portion is missing. The table records under 150,000 clones, about 81% of them present only once. Whole-study findings and limits: From baseline, blood top tumor clonotypes peaked at 2 weeks post-radiation.

Concerning this clone itself: Its matching antigen is unknown.

This sequence was found in a woman aged 55-75 years with renal cell carcinoma. The chain links TRBV7-2 to TRBJ2-1, with TRBD2 identical over 11 bases. The material was blood, obtained from a patient whose treatment included radiotherapy and nephrectomy. DNA of the CDR3: TGTGCCAGCAGCTTATCCGGACTAGCGGGTGGAGAGCAGTTCTTC. Amino acids: CASSLSGLAGGEQFF.